Below, 8 T cell receptor beta chains from the same sample are listed, as sequenced in a study of cytomegalovirus exposure and HLA in healthy donors. 13 Jbeta primers and 60 Vbeta primers were used for the PCR. Assay: immunoSEQ multiplex PCR; the TCRdb copy retains only in-frame clones and omits some. The sample has tens of thousands of clones; approximately 78% are singletons. Specimen: PBMCs. The source of these receptors is a female donor in good health and CMV-seronegative.

The V call is TRBV6-6, the J call TRBJ1-5; the D gene is possibly TRBD1 (5 bases). Trimming took 7 bases from V and 0 from J, leaving 10 bases between them. The V gene's germline CDR1 is MNHNY and CDR2 SVGAGI (reference sequence). CDR3 length equals 14 residues. CDR3 DNA sequence: TGTGCCAGCAAAGGGGCGGATAGCAATCAGCCCCAGCATTTT. Its translation: CASKGADSNQPQHF.

There are a few counts of this clone. The J gene is TRBJ1-3, the V gene TRBV6-5, with D unclear. The CDR3 is made up of 15 amino acids. CDR1 MNHEY and CDR2 SVGAGI come from the germline V gene. Trimming cost V 1 base and J 4 bases, with 11 bases left between them. CDR3 in DNA: TGTGCCAGCAGTTACTATGGAGTTTCAGGAAACACCATATATTTT. It encodes CASSYYGVSGNTIYF.

This chain uses TRBV29-1 with TRBJ1-1; D is uncertain. Germline loops: CDR1 SQVTM, CDR2 ANQGSEA. V lost 8 bases to trimming and J lost 3 bases, with 16 bases between them. This CDR3 is 13 amino acids long. The CDR3 sequence: CSTVGRLDTEAFF. The CDR3 region has the DNA TGCAGCACGGTTGGGCGTCTGGACACTGAAGCTTTCTTT. Combining the CDR3 with reference TRBV29-1 and TRBJ1-1 gives the whole variable domain SAVISQKPSRDICQRGTSLTIQCQVDSQVTMMFWYRQQPGQSLTLIATANQGSEATYESGFVIDKFPISRPNLTFSTLTVSNMSPEDSSIYLCSTVGRLDTEAFFGQGTRLTVV.

The genes are TRBV7-6 and TRBJ1-1; D may be TRBD1 (6 bases). CDR3 length: 14 amino acids. V was clipped by 5 bases and J by 0 bases, with 10 bases between them. CDR1 is SGHVS, CDR2 FNYEAQ, per germline. The CDR3 nucleotides read TGTGCCAGCAGCGAGACAGGATTGAACACTGAAGCTTTCTTT. It codes for CASSETGLNTEAFF.

The genes are TRBV30 and TRBJ1-1, with D possibly being TRBD1 (5 bases). Trimming cost V 5 bases and J 7 bases, with 20 bases left between them. The CDR3 is 14 residues long. Per germline, CDR1 GTSNPN and CDR2 SVGIG (reference sequence). The CDR3 coding sequence is TGTGCCTGGGACCCGGGAGCAGGGACGATTGAAGCTTTCTTT. It codes for CAWDPGAGTIEAFF. Using reference TRBV30 and TRBJ1-1 for the parts outside the CDR3, the full variable domain is SQTIHQWPATLVQPVGSPLSLECTVEGTSNPNLYWYRQAAGRGLQLLFYSVGIGQISSEVPQNLSASRPQDRQFILSSKKLLLSDSGFYLCAWDPGAGTIEAFFGQGTRLTVV.

The rearrangement uses TRBV4-1 and TRBJ1-2, with TRBD1 matching over 9 bases. CDR3 length: 13 amino acids. Germline CDR1 is MGHRA and CDR2 is YSYEKL. The ends lost 4 bases at V and 8 bases at J; junction bases unmatched: 5. The CDR3 sequence is CASSRIGQGGYTF. The CDR3 nucleotides are TGCGCCAGCAGCCGCATCGGACAGGGGGGCTACACCTTC.

This clone was seen just once. This chain links TRBV19 with TRBJ2-1, with TRBD2 identical over 8 bases. There are 13 residues in the CDR3. The ends lost 7 bases at V and 12 bases at J; junction bases unmatched: 11. The germline CDR1 and CDR2 sequences are LNHDA and SQIVND (reference sequence). The CDR3 sequence: CASTPGGGSLQFF. The DNA of the CDR3 is TGTGCCAGTACCCCGGGAGGGGGGTCCTTGCAGTTCTTC.

CDR3 sequence reads: CASSQRQAEKLFF. In nucleotides, the CDR3 is TGTGCCAGCAGCCAGCGACAGGCTGAAAAACTGTTTTTT. This chain uses TRBV11-2 with TRBJ1-4, with a possible D match to TRBD1 (6 bases). CDR1 and CDR2 (germline): SGHAT, FQNNGV. The V end was cut by 5 bases, the J end by 7 bases, with 11 bases between. This CDR3 has 13 amino acids.